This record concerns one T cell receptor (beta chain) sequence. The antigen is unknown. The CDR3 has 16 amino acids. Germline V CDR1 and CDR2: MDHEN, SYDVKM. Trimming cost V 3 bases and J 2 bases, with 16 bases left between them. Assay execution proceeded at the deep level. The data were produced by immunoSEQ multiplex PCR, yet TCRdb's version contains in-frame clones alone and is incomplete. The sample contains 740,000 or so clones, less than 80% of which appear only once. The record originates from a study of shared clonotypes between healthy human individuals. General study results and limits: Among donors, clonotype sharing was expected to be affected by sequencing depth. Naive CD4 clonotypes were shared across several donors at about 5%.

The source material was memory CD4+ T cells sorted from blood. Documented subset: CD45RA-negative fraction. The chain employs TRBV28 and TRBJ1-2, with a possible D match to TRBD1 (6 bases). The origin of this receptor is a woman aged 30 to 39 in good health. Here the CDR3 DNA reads TGTGCCAGCAGTTTCCGCCAACCCGGACAGAACTATGGCTACACCTTC. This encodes CASSFRQPGQNYGYTF.